Given below is one T cell receptor (beta chain) in context. After extraction with the RNeasy kit, 0.5 to 1 ug of the RNA was reverse transcribed using random hexamers. Via MiXCR, TCRdb re-called the immunoSEQ multiplex PCR reads, giving one row per CDR3 protein. The data show approximately 160,000 distinct CDR3 sequences, roughly 95% seen once. The sample belongs to a study of CD8 T cells in Susac syndrome. The CDR3 is 14 residues long. V shed 1 base and J shed 4 bases, with 9 bases lying between them. CDR1 and CDR2 (germline): LGHNA, YSLEER. This rearrangement joins TRBV4-3 to TRBJ2-3; possibly TRBD2 for D (5 bases). The receptor was isolated from a human donor with Susac syndrome. Sequencing was done on a sample of CD4+ T cells from PBMCs. The CDR3 spells CASSQGTRADTQYF. The CDR3 nucleotides read TGCGCCAGCAGCCAAGGCACTAGGGCAGATACGCAGTATTTT.